This T cell receptor (beta chain) originates from a study of blood T cells in healthy people across ages. Concerning this clonotype itself: The junction and the germline gene differ at one end; a read error may be behind it.

Sample-barcoded 5' priming and a J-beta primer mix drove a second PCR of about 6 to 12 cycles. TCRdb reanalysed the 5' RACE reads using MiXCR and keeps one entry per CDR3 protein. The table has 650,000 to 1,000,000 distinct CDR3 sequences, 35% to 40% seen once; the top ten hold 13%. The CDR3 contains 15 residues. Germline V gene data show CDR1 as SEHNR and CDR2 as FQNEAQ (reference sequence). Source material: blood. The clonotype was recovered from a man between 18 and 29 years old in good health. The gene calls are TRBV7-9 and TRBJ2-7; maybe TRBD2 (5 bases). The closer fit of TRBJ2-5 to the DNA end suggests the J call may be wrong. The CDR3 protein is CAGSLARPLGETQYF. CDR3 coding DNA: TGTGCCGGCAGCTTAGCGCGGCCCCTGGGGGAGACCCAGTACTTC.